This T cell receptor beta chain appears in the sequencing data of a study of CD8 T cells in ankylosing spondylitis. Germline V gene sequence: CDR1 ENHRY, CDR2 SYGVKD. The CDR3 spans 17 residues. The J segment lost 5 bases and the V segment lost 6 bases, leaving 15 bases of the junction unmatched. Study results and caveats: A subset of motif variants has previously been described in the synovial fluid and blood of reactive arthritis. Seemingly characteristic of ankylosing spondylitis blood was a TCR beta motif consisting of about 8 highly homologous variants.

In regard to this clonotype: Its antigen remains unidentified.

TCRdb reprocessed the 5' RACE reads with MiXCR, giving one entry per CDR3 protein. The sample shows 200,000 to 250,000 distinct CDR3 sequences, 20% to 30% of them seen only once. The chain is built from TRBV10-3 and TRBJ2-1, with 8 bases lining up with TRBD2. This TCR derives from a male donor with ankylosing spondylitis or in good health (not recorded which). The sequencing input was blood, either unsorted or a sorted T cell fraction (not recorded which). CDR3 protein: CAISNSFTSGVHNEQFF. The CDR3 nucleotides read TGTGCCATCAGCAACAGCTTTACTAGCGGAGTCCACAATGAGCAGTTCTTC.